Listed below are T cell receptor beta chains from one sample, sequenced in a study of shared clonotypes between healthy human individuals. The data were produced by immunoSEQ multiplex PCR, yet TCRdb's version contains in-frame clones alone and is incomplete. The data show about 2.3 million clones, with less than 95% seen just once and 0.3% to 0.45% held by the top ten. Sequencing was done on a sample of naive CD4+ T cells from PBMCs. The receptor source for this set is a man aged 18 to 29 in good health. Some clones in this sample may be carry-over from other donors' samples. Each CDR3 is given with its conserved first and last residue. A D gene is named only where the DNA matches it firmly. Only some rows state a clone size, as once, few, many or a class for expanded clones.

size,length,D,J,V,DNA,CDR3
NA,13,NA,TRBJ1-1,TRBV6-5,TGTGCCAGCAAGGGAAGAGTGAACACTGAAGCTTTCTTT,CASKGRVNTEAFF
NA,15,NA,TRBJ1-5,TRBV5-6,TGTGCCAGCAGCTTGGATGCCTCGCTCAATCAGCCCCAGCATTTT,CASSLDASLNQPQHF
NA,20,NA,TRBJ1-5,TRBV4-1,TGCGCCAGCAGCCAAGATTTTCCGCTAGACAGAGTATATAGCAATCAGCCCCAGCATTTT,CASSQDFPLDRVYSNQPQHF
NA,15,TRBD2,TRBJ2-7,TRBV25-1,TGTGCCAGCCTTGATTCTAGCGGGAGCCTCCGCGAGCAGTACTTC,CASLDSSGSLREQYF
NA,15,NA,TRBJ1-5,TRBV11-2,TGTGCCAGCAGCTTAGGAGGGACACTGAATCAGCCCCAGCATTTT,CASSLGGTLNQPQHF
NA,15,NA,TRBJ1-1,TRBV28,TGTGCCAGCAGCCGTTGGACAGACTATTACACTGAAGCTTTCTTT,CASSRWTDYYTEAFF
NA,14,NA,TRBJ1-1,TRBV5-4,TGTGCCAGCAGCCCTGGGGCCGTGAACACTGAAGCTTTCTTT,CASSPGAVNTEAFF
once,13,NA,TRBJ1-2,TRBV6-1,TGTGCCAGCAGTTCGGGACGGACCTATGGCTACACCTTC,CASSSGRTYGYTF
NA,13,NA,TRBJ1-4,TRBV6-5,TGTGCCAGCAGCGAAGCAGGGAGTGAAAAACTGTTTTTT,CASSEAGSEKLFF
NA,13,NA,TRBJ2-7,TRBV7-2,TGTGCCAGCAGCTTAGCCCCCCGAAGGGAGCAGTACTTC,CASSLAPRREQYF
NA,14,TRBD1,TRBJ1-4,TRBV11-2,TGTGCCAGCAGCTTAGGTCAGGGGGCTGAAAAACTGTTTTTT,CASSLGQGAEKLFF
NA,15,TRBD2,TRBJ2-3,TRBV19,TGTGCCAGTAGGACAGCGGGAGAGGGCACAGATACGCAGTATTTT,CASRTAGEGTDTQYF
NA,16,NA,TRBJ1-5,TRBV19,TGTGCCAGTAGTATAGTGGGCAGGGGAGTCAATCAGCCCCAGCATTTT,CASSIVGRGVNQPQHF
NA,14,NA,TRBJ2-1,TRBV7-6,TGTGCCAGCAGCTTAGGGCCAGGGAGGAATGAGCAGTTCTTC,CASSLGPGRNEQFF
once,13,NA,TRBJ1-1,TRBV7-2,TGTGCCAGCGGTGGGGTCTTGAACACTGAAGCTTTCTTT,CASGGVLNTEAFF
once,16,NA,TRBJ1-6,TRBV6-1,TGTGCCAGCAGTGAAGTTGGATTAGGGTTTAATTCACCCCTCCACTTT,CASSEVGLGFNSPLHF
NA,13,NA,TRBJ1-1,TRBV30,TGTGCCTGGAGGGCCCGGGAGCCAGGTGAAGCTTTCTTT,CAWRAREPGEAFF
NA,11,NA,TRBJ2-7,TRBV29-1,TGCAGCGTTGAAGGCCAATACGAGCAGTACTTC,CSVEGQYEQYF
NA,14,TRBD2,TRBJ2-2,TRBV2,TGTGCCAGCCGGGGACTAGCGGGGACCGGGGAGCTGTTTTTT,CASRGLAGTGELFF
NA,12,NA,TRBJ2-1,TRBV12-5,TGTGCTAGTGGTTTGGAAGTTGGTGAGCAGTTCTTC,CASGLEVGEQFF
NA,12,NA,TRBJ2-7,TRBV2,TGTGCCAGCTCTGGCTGGGGGTCCGAGCAGTACTTC,CASSGWGSEQYF
NA,12,NA,TRBJ1-1,TRBV7-9,TGTGCCAGCAGCTTAGTACTGGGGGAAGCTTTCTTT,CASSLVLGEAFF
NA,14,TRBD1,TRBJ1-4,TRBV5-1,TGCGCCAGCAGCATGGGACAGATTAATGAAAAACTGTTTTTT,CASSMGQINEKLFF
NA,14,NA,TRBJ1-2,TRBV28,TGTGCCAGCAGTACCCGGGCGAGGGGGTATGGCTACACCTTC,CASSTRARGYGYTF
few,15,NA,TRBJ1-1,TRBV9,TGTGCCAGCACCCGGGAGGGGACGGGGAACACTGAAGCTTTCTTT,CASTREGTGNTEAFF
few,13,NA,TRBJ1-5,TRBV21-1,TGTGCCAGCCGGGTCTATAGCAATCAGCCCCAGCATTTT,CASRVYSNQPQHF
NA,12,NA,TRBJ2-5,TRBV2,TGTGCCAGCAGCAGGACCGAAGAGACCCAGTACTTC,CASSRTEETQYF